In its sample, the clone carrying this T cell receptor (beta chain) was seen a few times. Its cognate antigen is unknown. CDR3 length: 17 residues. Germline CDR1 is MNHNS and CDR2 is SASEGT. The V segment lost 2 bases and the J segment 12 bases; nucleotides outside the gene matches: 19. These data come from a study of beta chain features in type 1 diabetes. For the study at large: Examination of sorted cells across all samples involved over 95 million cells. Whole-study findings and limits: There was no resolution here of whether HLA type influences TCRB rearrangement. All four CD4+ subsets of Type 1 diabetes patients contained TCRB CDR3s that were moderately but significantly shorter.

Every bit of the isolated RNA underwent reverse transcription, so sequencing read expressed TCRB transcripts. Profiled with immunoSEQ multiplex PCR; TCRdb holds only in-frame clones, not every one. The table has over 300,000 clones, roughly 8.8% seen once. Sorting produced populations that all topped 98% purity. The chain couples TRBV6-1 to TRBJ2-1; 7 bases match TRBD1. This sequence originates from a man in his thirties or forties with type 1 diabetes. Sequenced sample: central memory CD4+ T cells from blood. The CDR3 is CASSEPGQPTGGVRQFF. CDR3 nucleotide sequence: TGTGCCAGCAGTGAACCGGGACAGCCTACGGGTGGGGTACGGCAGTTCTTC.